The 22 T cell receptor beta chains presented below share a single source sample, sequenced in a study of blood T cell repertoires in COVID-19 (dated by TCRdb to 2020 to 2022). Library preparation employed the immunoSEQ multiplex PCR assay. Imported from immuneACCESS, the table was reduced by TCRdb to in-frame sequences with V and J called. These copies leave out some clones; in studies compared against another copy, an unresolved V gene accounts for under half, and the cause of the remainder is not known. Counted in this sample were tens of thousands of clones; 86% of them appeared once. Jointly, the top ten make up roughly 2% of the sample. The sequencing input was peripheral blood. The receptors were gathered from a man aged 25-45 years with acute or convalescent COVID-19.

The chain recombines TRBV10-3 with TRBJ1-1; weak D call: TRBD1 (6 bases). V dropped 0 bases and J dropped 4 bases, with 15 bases sitting between them. Germline CDR1 reads ENHRY; CDR2 reads SYGVKD. This CDR3 is built from 16 residues. The CDR3 region is CAISESQGKDSTEAFF. As DNA, the CDR3 is TGTGCCATCAGTGAGTCACAGGGTAAAGATTCCACTGAAGCTTTCTTT.

The genes are TRBV10-3 and TRBJ2-7; D call uncertain. Germline V lookup: CDR1 ENHRY, CDR2 SYGVKD. CDR3 size: 14 residues. Trimming took off 0 bases at V and 5 bases at J, with 11 bases between the two ends. DNA for the CDR3: TGTGCCATCAGTGAGTCGACTGGGTTGGACGAGCAGTACTTC. Protein product: CAISESTGLDEQYF.

The chain joins TRBV19 to TRBJ2-7; TRBD2 matches at 7 bases. The CDR3 totals 15 residues. Trimming at V came to 3 bases and at J to 3 bases, leaving 8 bases not matched to a gene. CDR1 LNHDA and CDR2 SQIVND come from the germline V gene (reference sequence). CDR3 nucleotide sequence: TGTGCCAGTAGTATGGTCGGAGCGGGAATCTACGAGCAGTACTTC. Protein sequence: CASSMVGAGIYEQYF.

The chain couples TRBV6-1 to TRBJ1-5, with D maybe TRBD1 (5 bases). Trimming shortened V by 3 bases and J by 1 base, and 10 bases separated the two germline ends. The CDR3 has 15 amino acids. Germline V gene lookup returns CDR1 MNHNS and CDR2 SASEGT. CDR3 sequence: CASSDRQMSNQPQHF. In nucleotides, the CDR3 is TGTGCCAGCAGTGACCGACAGATGAGCAATCAGCCCCAGCATTTT.

The sample holds one count of this clone. The V call is TRBV25-1, the J call TRBJ2-5; tentative D call: TRBD1 (5 bases). Trimming took off 1 base at V and 1 base at J, with 10 bases between the two ends. The germline gives CDR1 MGHDK, CDR2 SYGVNS. The CDR3 loop spans 15 amino acids. The CDR3 here is CASSEFLQAQETQYF. Written as DNA, the CDR3 is TGTGCCAGCAGTGAATTCCTACAGGCCCAAGAGACCCAGTACTTC.

The chain is built from TRBV18 and TRBJ1-1; 7 positions agree with TRBD1. V was clipped by 8 bases and J by 1 base; unmatched bases: 7. The germline gives CDR1 KGHSH, CDR2 LQKENI. There are 14 residues in the CDR3. The CDR3 DNA reads TGTGCCAGCGCCTTGGGGACAGAGAACACTGAAGCTTTCTTT. Translating it yields CASALGTENTEAFF. Based on the CDR3 plus reference TRBV18 and TRBJ1-1, the full variable domain is NAGVMQNPRHLVRRRGQEARLRCSPMKGHSHVYWYRQLPEEGLKFMVYLQKENIIDESGMPKERFSAEFPKEGPSILRIQQVVRGDSAAYFCASALGTENTEAFFGQGTRLTVV.

The chain carries TRBV6-2 or TRBV6-3 and TRBJ2-3, with D possibly matching TRBD2 (6 bases). The CDR3 sequence is 17 residues long. Trimming took off 0 bases at V and 3 bases at J, with 16 bases between the two ends. The germline V gene encodes CDR1 MNHEY and CDR2 SVGEGT. CDR3 sequence: CASSYSPGLAKTDTQYF. CDR3 bases: TGTGCCAGCAGTTACTCGCCGGGGCTAGCGAAAACAGATACGCAGTATTTT.

The V gene is TRBV19, the J gene TRBJ1-6; 10 positions match TRBD1. The V gene's germline CDR1 is LNHDA and CDR2 SQIVND (reference sequence). V was pared by 5 bases and J by 7 bases, with 2 bases of the junction left unmatched. CDR3 length equals 14 residues. The CDR3 bases are TGTGCCAGTAGTGAGGACAGGGGGAATTCACCCCTCCACTTT. Residues: CASSEDRGNSPLHF.

V is TRBV20-1 and J is TRBJ1-1; D is undetermined. The length of the CDR3 is 10 residues. The V gene lost 4 bases and the J gene lost 10 bases, with 10 bases spanning the gap. Germline V CDR1 and CDR2: DFQATT, SNEGSKA (reference sequence). DNA for the CDR3: TGCAGTGCTATTGTCCGGGGAGCTTTCTTT. It is translated as CSAIVRGAFF.

This chain joins TRBV27 and TRBJ1-5; no definite D call. There are 13 residues in the CDR3. Trimming shortened V by 8 bases and J by 4 bases, and 12 bases separated the two germline ends. Germline CDR1 is MNHEY and CDR2 is SMNVEV (reference sequence). This chain's CDR3 is CASSRRSNQPQHF. The CDR3 nucleotides read TGTGCCAGCTCTAGACGGTCTAATCAGCCCCAGCATTTT.

The gene calls are TRBV7-2 and TRBJ2-1; no reliable D call. The length of the CDR3 is 13 residues. V lost 4 bases, J lost 5 bases, and 9 bases lay in between. Per the germline V gene, CDR1 is SGHTA and CDR2 is FQGNSA. The CDR3 DNA follows: TGTGCCAGCAGCTCGACTCTACACAATGAGCAGTTCTTC. Amino acid sequence: CASSSTLHNEQFF.

The rearrangement uses TRBV7-8 and TRBJ1-1; 7 nucleotides align to TRBD1. The germline V gene encodes CDR1 SGHVS and CDR2 FQNEAQ. The CDR3 contains 14 residues. V was clipped by 1 base and J by 4 bases; unmatched bases: 3. The CDR3 loop is CASSLEGGATEAFF. For the CDR3, the DNA is TGTGCCAGCAGCTTAGAAGGGGGCGCCACTGAAGCTTTCTTT.

The genes are TRBV2 and TRBJ1-4, with D possibly being TRBD1 (5 bases). V was trimmed by 8 bases and J by 8 bases, leaving 12 bases between them. The CDR3 sequence is 12 residues long. Germline values: CDR1 SNHLY, CDR2 FYNNEI. CDR3 sequence: CASSGIPEKLFF. CDR3 sequence (DNA): TGTGCCAGCTCAGGGATTCCGGAAAAACTGTTTTTT. Filled out from reference TRBV2 and TRBJ1-4, the complete variable domain reads EPEVTQTPSHQVTQMGQEVILRCVPISNHLYFYWYRQILGQKVEFLVSFYNNEISEKSEIFDDQFSVERPDGSNFTLKIRSTKLEDSAMYFCASSGIPEKLFFGSGTQLSVL.

The chain uses TRBV19 and TRBJ2-2; possible D gene TRBD2, 7 bases. The CDR3 covers 14 residues. Germline V gene sequence: CDR1 LNHDA, CDR2 SQIVND (reference sequence). V was clipped by 7 bases and J by 7 bases, with 16 bases between them. As DNA, the CDR3 is TGTGCCAGTAATGCAAGGGGGAGGGGCGGGGAGCTGTTTTTT. This sequence encodes CASNARGRGGELFF.

This clone has more than one count but fewer than ten. The chain uses TRBV5-4 and TRBJ2-7; weak D call: TRBD1 (5 bases). V was cut by 3 bases and J by 3 bases, with 13 bases left in between. The CDR3 sequence is 14 residues long. Germline CDR1 and CDR2: SGHNT and YYREEE (reference sequence). The CDR3 DNA follows: TGTGCCAGCAGCTCCCCAACAGGTAACTACGAGCAGTACTTC. Translated, it gives CASSSPTGNYEQYF.

This clone has only one observation. The J gene is TRBJ2-3, the V gene TRBV7-2; D is possibly TRBD2 (5 bases). From germline, CDR1 is SGHTA and CDR2 FQGNSA. V lost 3 bases and J lost 6, with 13 bases in between. CDR3 length: 14 amino acids. CDR3 coding DNA: TGTGCCAGCAGCTTTCTAATCGAGGGCGATACGCAGTATTTT. This encodes CASSFLIEGDTQYF.

This clone was picked up a small number of times. V gene TRBV30 combines with J gene TRBJ1-6; 7 positions match TRBD1. This CDR3 comprises 13 residues. Losses at the gene ends were 4 bases for V and 4 bases for J; bases not matched to a gene: 1. From germline, CDR1 is GTSNPN and CDR2 SVGIG (reference sequence). CDR3 residues: CAWTGGYNSPLHF. The CDR3 DNA follows: TGTGCCTGGACAGGGGGGTATAATTCACCCCTCCACTTT.

This clone has only a few counts. This chain links TRBV19 with TRBJ1-5, with unresolved D. Germline CDR1 and CDR2: LNHDA and SQIVND (reference sequence). The CDR3 spans 14 residues. V lost 5 bases, J lost 3 bases, and 11 bases lay in between. Written as DNA, the CDR3 is TGTGCCAGTAGTCGGATGGGAGCCAATCAGCCCCAGCATTTT. It yields the protein CASSRMGANQPQHF.

The V call is TRBV6-6, the J call TRBJ1-2, with D hard to call. The V end lost 6 bases, the J end lost 7 bases, and 18 bases lay between the germline ends. Germline V gives CDR1 MNHNY, CDR2 SVGAGI (reference sequence). The length of the CDR3 is 14 residues. CDR3 sequence: CASRDPGEGPGYTF. CDR3 DNA sequence: TGTGCCAGCAGAGACCCAGGCGAAGGTCCTGGCTACACCTTC.

This clone was recorded only once. The chain has TRBV27 and TRBJ2-1; D might be TRBD1 (6 bases). Germline V gene data show CDR1 as MNHEY and CDR2 as SMNVEV (reference sequence). V lost 6 bases and J 7 bases, leaving 10 bases between the germline ends. The CDR3 has 12 residues. CDR3 in DNA: TGTGCCAGCAGGAACAGGGCTAATGAGCAGTTCTTC. Amino acids: CASRNRANEQFF.

The chain links TRBV12-3 or TRBV12-4 to TRBJ1-2; 9 bases are a match to TRBD1. With 6 bases clipped from V and 6 bases from J, the junction kept 5 bases outside the gene matches. The CDR3 is made up of 13 amino acids. This CDR3 reads CASSTGQGNGYTF. DNA of the CDR3: TGTGCCAGCAGCACGGGACAGGGAAATGGCTACACCTTC.

The chain couples TRBV19 to TRBJ1-1; D is unclear. V gave up 3 bases and J gave up 10 bases, with 15 bases separating them. The CDR3 has 13 amino acids. From germline, CDR1 is LNHDA and CDR2 SQIVND (reference sequence). Here the CDR3 reads CASSMTYRLGAFF. As DNA, the CDR3 is TGTGCCAGTAGTATGACTTACCGGCTCGGAGCTTTCTTT.